One and the same sample provided the 2 T cell receptor beta chains below, sequenced in a study of blood T cell repertoires in COVID-19. The protocol was immunoSEQ multiplex PCR, while the TCRdb copy is restricted to in-frame clones and leaves out a portion. The sample lists around 50,000 clones, about 82% occurring once. The sequencing sample was made of peripheral blood. Source of these receptors: a human donor in a cohort sampled during active COVID-19.

The CDR3 nucleotides read TGTGCCAGCAGCTTAGGGACCGAGGGGAACACTGAAGCTTTCTTT. Protein: CASSLGTEGNTEAFF. The J gene is TRBJ1-1, the V gene TRBV7-6, with D unresolved. Germline V lookup: CDR1 SGHVS, CDR2 FNYEAQ. Trimming took 1 base from V and 1 from J, leaving 10 bases between them. This CDR3 spans 15 amino acids.

This clone was detected once. The chain joins TRBV7-2 to TRBJ1-3, with D unclear. This CDR3 contains 15 residues. V lost 5 bases, J lost 0 bases, and 11 bases lay in between. Germline V gene data show CDR1 as SGHTA and CDR2 as FQGNSA. The CDR3 loop is CASSSRQLSGNTIYF. In DNA, the CDR3 is TGTGCCAGCAGCAGCCGACAACTCTCTGGAAACACCATATATTTT.